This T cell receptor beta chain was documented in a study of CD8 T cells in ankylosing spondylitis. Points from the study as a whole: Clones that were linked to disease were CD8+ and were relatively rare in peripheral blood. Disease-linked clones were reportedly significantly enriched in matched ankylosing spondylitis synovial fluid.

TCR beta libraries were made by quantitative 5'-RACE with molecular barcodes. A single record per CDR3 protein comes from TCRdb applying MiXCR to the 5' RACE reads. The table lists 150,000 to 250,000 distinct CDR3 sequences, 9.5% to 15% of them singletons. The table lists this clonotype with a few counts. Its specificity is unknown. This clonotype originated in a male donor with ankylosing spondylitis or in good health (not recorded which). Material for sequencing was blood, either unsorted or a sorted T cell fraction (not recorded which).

The CDR3 sequence: CASSFVGSPTLTDTQYF. The DNA of the CDR3 is TGTGCCAGCAGCTTTGTTGGCAGCCCAACGCTTACAGATACGCAGTATTTT. V gene TRBV5-5 combines with J gene TRBJ2-3; D remains ambiguous. The CDR3 consists of 17 residues. Germline V gene sequence: CDR1 SGHKS, CDR2 YYEKEE (reference sequence). Trimming pared 2 bases from V and 3 bases from J, leaving 19 bases between.